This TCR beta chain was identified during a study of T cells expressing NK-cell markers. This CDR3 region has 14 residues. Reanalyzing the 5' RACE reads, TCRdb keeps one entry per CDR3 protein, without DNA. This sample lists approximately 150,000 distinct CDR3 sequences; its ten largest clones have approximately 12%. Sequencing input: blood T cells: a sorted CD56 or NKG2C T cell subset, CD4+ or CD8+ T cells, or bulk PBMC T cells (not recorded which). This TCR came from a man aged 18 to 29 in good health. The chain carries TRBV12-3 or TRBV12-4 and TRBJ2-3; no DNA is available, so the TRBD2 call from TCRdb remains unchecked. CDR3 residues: CASSLLAGPDTQYF.